The 21 T cell receptor beta chains in this list originate from one sample, sequenced in a study of blood T cell repertoires in COVID-19. Profiling relied on immunoSEQ multiplex PCR, and the TCRdb table lists in-frame clones only, not all of them. The table has around 100,000 clones, approximately 90% seen once. What was sequenced was peripheral blood. The origin of the receptors is a human donor in a cohort sampled during active COVID-19.

The chain carries TRBV5-1 and TRBJ1-2; D is undetermined. Deletions cut 1 base from V and 3 bases from J, with 10 bases between. The germline V gene has CDR1 SGHRS and CDR2 YFSETQ. This CDR3 comprises 14 residues. Written as DNA, the CDR3 is TGCGCCAGCAGCTTGTCAACTCTGGACTATGGCTACACCTTC. Its translation is CASSLSTLDYGYTF.

The CDR3 region has the DNA TGTGCCAGCTCACCACAAGGGGCTGGAAACACCATATATTTT. Translated, it gives CASSPQGAGNTIYF. This chain connects TRBV18 to TRBJ1-3, with a possible D match to TRBD1 (5 bases). CDR3 size: 14 residues. With 1 base removed from V and 2 bases from J, the gap between germline ends came to 6 bases. The V gene's germline CDR1 is KGHSH and CDR2 LQKENI.

The J gene is TRBJ1-6, the V gene TRBV7-2; the match to TRBD1 covers 7 bases. J gave up 7 bases and V 5 bases, and 8 bases lay outside the gene matches. Germline lookup yields CDR1 SGHTA and CDR2 FQGNSA. This CDR3 spans 15 amino acids. The CDR3 nucleotides read TGTGCCAGCAGCCTGGAGACAGGGAGAAATTCACCCCTCCACTTT. It encodes CASSLETGRNSPLHF.

The CDR3 loop reads CASRPPLGTGVGTDTQYF. The CDR3 DNA reads as TGTGCCAGCAGACCCCCACTGGGGACAGGGGTGGGCACAGATACGCAGTATTTT. The genes are TRBV7-9 and TRBJ2-3; 10 bases are shared with TRBD1. CDR1 is SEHNR and CDR2 is FQNEAQ in the germline V gene (reference sequence). V gave up 6 bases and J gave up 1 base; unmatched junction bases: 13. This CDR3 region has 18 residues. Based on the CDR3 plus reference TRBV7-9 and TRBJ2-3, the full variable domain is DTGVSQNPRHKITKRGQNVTFRCDPISEHNRLYWYRQTLGQGPEFLTYFQNEAQLEKSRLLSDRFSAERPKGSFSTLEIQRTEQGDSAMYLCASRPPLGTGVGTDTQYFGPGTRLTVL.

The rearrangement links TRBV19 to TRBJ1-2; TRBD1 matches at 8 bases. Germline lookup yields CDR1 LNHDA and CDR2 SQIVND (reference sequence). The trim removed 1 base at V and 4 bases at J, leaving 8 bases unmatched. This CDR3 spans 16 amino acids. The CDR3 spells CASSIVGRTGFYGYTF. DNA of the CDR3: TGTGCCAGTAGTATAGTCGGGAGGACAGGGTTCTATGGCTACACCTTC.

The rearrangement joins TRBV7-2 to TRBJ1-6; 8 nucleotides match TRBD1. Germline values: CDR1 SGHTA, CDR2 FQGNSA. V was pared by 5 bases and J by 5 bases, with 2 bases of the junction left unmatched. The CDR3 is 14 residues long. The CDR3 spells CASSLTGDNSPLHF. DNA of the CDR3: TGTGCCAGCAGCCTGACAGGGGATAATTCACCCCTCCACTTT.

This chain connects TRBV28 to TRBJ2-7; weak D call: TRBD1 (5 bases). V lost 5 bases and J lost 0, with 17 bases in between. Germline loops: CDR1 MDHEN, CDR2 SYDVKM. This CDR3 region has 16 residues. This CDR3 reads CASSPTQGIGSYEQYF. CDR3 coding DNA: TGTGCCAGCAGTCCTACGCAGGGAATAGGCTCCTACGAGCAGTACTTC.

The chain joins TRBV7-3 to TRBJ1-1; D unclear. Germline V CDR1 and CDR2: SGHTA, FQGTGA. V was clipped by 1 base and J by 1 base, with 7 bases between them. CDR3 length equals 14 residues. The CDR3: CASSLIPGNTEAFF. As DNA, the CDR3 is TGTGCCAGCAGCTTAATTCCGGGGAACACTGAAGCTTTCTTT.

The rearrangement joins TRBV29-1 to TRBJ2-3, with a possible D match to TRBD2 (6 bases). The CDR3 has 15 residues. Between the trimmed V and J ends, which lost 7 bases and 0 bases, there was a span of 17 bases. From germline, CDR1 is SQVTM and CDR2 ANQGSEA. The CDR3 loop is CSEAPGSGSTDTQYF. In nucleotides, the CDR3 is TGCAGCGAGGCCCCTGGTAGCGGAAGCACAGATACGCAGTATTTT.

This clone was detected once. V and J are TRBV27 and TRBJ1-2, with 9 bases matching TRBD1. The germline CDR1 and CDR2 sequences are MNHEY and SMNVEV (reference sequence). The CDR3 totals 17 residues. V lost 2 bases to trimming and J lost 2 bases; unmatched junction nucleotides: 9. In DNA, the CDR3 is TGTGCCAGCAGTTTAGTCGAGACAGGGGGGGTGAACTATGGCTACACCTTC. It translates to CASSLVETGGVNYGYTF.

This clone has a handful of counts. The rearrangement joins TRBV18 to TRBJ2-1, with D maybe TRBD2 (6 bases). Trimming took off 2 bases at V and 1 base at J, with 9 bases between the two ends. The CDR3 runs 15 residues. CDR1 and CDR2 (germline): KGHSH, LQKENI. The CDR3 DNA reads as TGTGCCAGCTCACCAGCGGGAACTTCCTACAATGAGCAGTTCTTC. It translates to CASSPAGTSYNEQFF.

The chain is built from TRBV19 and TRBJ1-6, with 10 bases matching TRBD1. Germline assignment: CDR1 LNHDA and CDR2 SQIVND (reference sequence). This CDR3 has 17 amino acids. The V and J ends lost 4 bases and 2 bases, in that order; junction bases with no gene match: 5. CDR3 loop: CASSNRDRGPYNSPLHF. DNA of the CDR3: TGTGCCAGTAGTAATCGGGACAGGGGACCCTATAATTCACCCCTCCACTTT.

CDR3 DNA sequence: TGCAGCGTTCCAGACGACAACAGGGCCAACGTCCTGACTTTC. This encodes CSVPDDNRANVLTF. The chain combines TRBV29-1 with TRBJ2-6; the D is unclear. CDR1 and CDR2 (germline): SQVTM, ANQGSEA. V dropped 5 bases and J dropped 5 bases, with 13 bases sitting between them. This CDR3 comprises 14 residues.

This chain uses TRBV28 with TRBJ2-7; 11 nucleotides agree with TRBD1. The germline CDR1 and CDR2 sequences are MDHEN and SYDVKM. This CDR3 region has 15 residues. The trim removed 6 bases at V and 3 bases at J, leaving 7 bases unmatched. The CDR3, as DNA: TGTGCCAGCAGCCCGGGACAGGGGGGGATCTACGAGCAGTACTTC. This codes for CASSPGQGGIYEQYF. The full variable domain, rest sourced from reference TRBV28 and TRBJ2-7, is DVKVTQSSRYLVKRTGEKVFLECVQDMDHENMFWYRQDPGLGLRLIYFSYDVKMKEKGDIPEGYSVSREKKERFSLILESASTNQTSMYLCASSPGQGGIYEQYFGPGTRLTVT.

The V and J genes are TRBV20-1 and TRBJ2-3; perhaps TRBD2 as D (6 bases). Germline CDR1 reads DFQATT; CDR2 reads SNEGSKA (reference sequence). The CDR3 has 11 amino acids. Trimming stripped 6 bases from V and 7 bases from J, with 11 bases between. In DNA, the CDR3 is TGCAGTGCAAGGGACTCAAATACGCAGTATTTT. Its translation: CSARDSNTQYF.

The V call is TRBV13, the J call TRBJ2-6, with TRBD1 as a possible D gene (6 bases). The CDR3 loop spans 16 amino acids. V lost 4 bases, J lost 0 bases, and 10 bases lay in between. Germline CDR1 is PRHDT and CDR2 is FYEKMQ (reference sequence). DNA for the CDR3: TGTGCCAGCAGCTCCAGGGGAAGCTCTGGGGCCAACGTCCTGACTTTC. This gives the protein CASSSRGSSGANVLTF.

This clone came up once. The chain joins TRBV5-1 to TRBJ1-1; a weak D match, TRBD1 (5 bases). The V and J ends lost 4 bases and 2 bases respectively, with 15 bases between them. The CDR3 length is 15 residues. Germline V gene lookup returns CDR1 SGHRS and CDR2 YFSETQ. CDR3 bases: TGCGCCAGCAGCGAGCAGGGTGGAATCAACACTGAAGCTTTCTTT. As protein: CASSEQGGINTEAFF.

The chain carries TRBV27 and TRBJ2-3, with TRBD1 identical over 8 bases. V dropped 4 bases and J dropped 5; count of bases not matched to a gene: 11. CDR3 length: 16 residues. Germline values: CDR1 MNHEY, CDR2 SMNVEV (reference sequence). The CDR3 DNA sequence: TGTGCCAGCAGTTCGAAAGGACAGGGAGTCAGAGATACGCAGTATTTT. The encoded protein is CASSSKGQGVRDTQYF.

The chain combines TRBV28 with TRBJ2-7, with D unresolved. The CDR3 has 12 amino acids. The germline gives CDR1 MDHEN, CDR2 SYDVKM. V lost 2 bases to trimming and J lost 6 bases, with 8 bases between them. CDR3 residues: CASSLRVGEQYF. CDR3 coding DNA: TGTGCCAGCAGTTTAAGAGTCGGCGAGCAGTACTTC.

In its sample, this clone was seen once. The rearrangement joins TRBV29-1 to TRBJ2-1, with D maybe TRBD1 (5 bases). This CDR3 has 13 amino acids. The germline V and J ends were trimmed by 1 base and 6 bases, with 10 bases remaining between them. Germline loops: CDR1 SQVTM, CDR2 ANQGSEA. For the CDR3, the DNA is TGCAGCGTTGAAGGGACCAGGGCCAATGAGCAGTTCTTC. Translation: CSVEGTRANEQFF.

This clone was detected a few times. J is TRBJ1-2 and V is TRBV4-2, with 8 nucleotides matching TRBD1. CDR3 length equals 15 residues. The junction had 4 bases not matched to a gene; V was cut back by 0 bases and J by 4 bases. Germline assignment: CDR1 LGHNA and CDR2 YNFKEQ. The CDR3 DNA is TGTGCCAGCAGCCAAGAAAGGACAGGGCCCTATGGCTACACCTTC. It specifies CASSQERTGPYGYTF.